The next 14 T cell receptor beta chains were all read from a single sample in a study of T cells in Graves' hyperthyroidism and ophthalmopathy. Amplified regions were TCR beta CDR3 sequences from RNA transcripts. The TCR CDR3 first-round RT-PCR relied on the HTBI primer set. A single record per CDR3 protein comes from TCRdb applying MiXCR to the multiplex PCR reads. Of under 400,000 distinct CDR3 sequences in the sample, about 15% were seen once. Sample: blood. All receptors derive from a woman in her sixties with Graves' hyperthyroidism.

This clonotype was recorded many times. This rearrangement joins TRBV3-1 to TRBJ2-1; unclear D gene. Trimming left V 0 bases short and J 10 bases short, with 19 bases between. In germline, CDR1 is LGHDT, CDR2 YNNKEL (reference sequence). The CDR3 runs to 16 residues. CDR3 nucleotide sequence: TGTGCCAGCAGCCAAGACCGGGCCCCCGAGCAGGAAGAGCAGTTCTTC. This codes for CASSQDRAPEQEEQFF.

The CDR3 here is CASSLLGKQETQYF. The CDR3 DNA reads TGTGCCAGCAGTTTACTCGGGAAGCAAGAGACCCAGTACTTC. The chain couples TRBV12-3 or TRBV12-4 to TRBJ2-5, with D possibly matching TRBD2 (5 bases). Between the trimmed V and J ends, which lost 2 bases and 2 bases, there was a span of 9 bases. The CDR3 length is 14 residues.

This clonotype was detected a few times. For the CDR3, the DNA is TGTGCCACCAGTGATCTTACCGGGACTAGCGGGAGCAATGAGCAGTTCTTC. Translation: CATSDLTGTSGSNEQFF. V usage is TRBV24-1 and J usage is TRBJ2-1; TRBD2 agrees at 14 bases. The J segment lost 6 bases and the V segment lost 3 bases, leaving 6 bases of the junction unmatched. CDR3 length: 17 amino acids. The germline gives CDR1 KGHDR, CDR2 SFDVKD.

Many counts were recorded for this clonotype. The V and J genes are TRBV6-1 and TRBJ1-1, with D unclear. This CDR3 spans 12 amino acids. CDR1 is MNHNS and CDR2 is SASEGT in the germline V gene. V was clipped by 4 bases and J by 5 bases, with 8 bases between them. The CDR3 region has the DNA TGTGCCAGCAGTGTAGGGAAAACTGAAGCTTTCTTT. Translated: CASSVGKTEAFF.

The chain carries TRBV12-3 or TRBV12-4 and TRBJ2-1; D could derive from TRBD1 or TRBD2 (6 bases each). V was shortened by 6 bases and J by 6 bases, with 9 bases between the two germline ends. CDR3 length: 12 residues. CDR3 amino acids: CASRGGGNEQFF. The CDR3 nucleotides read TGTGCCAGCAGGGGGGGCGGCAATGAGCAGTTCTTC.

V is TRBV4-1 and J is TRBJ1-1; no clear D gene. CDR3 length equals 15 residues. Germline CDR1 and CDR2: MGHRA and YSYEKL. Trimming took 4 bases from V and 0 from J, leaving 12 bases between them. CDR3 loop: CASSLNQVLNTEAFF. The CDR3 nucleotides are TGCGCCAGCAGCCTCAATCAGGTTCTGAACACTGAAGCTTTCTTT.

This clonotype was seen at least ten times. The chain joins TRBV2 to TRBJ1-2, with 9 bases that match TRBD1. The CDR3 runs 14 residues. CDR1 is SNHLY, CDR2 FYNNEI, per germline. V gave up 4 bases and J gave up 4 bases; unmatched junction bases: 4. CDR3 bases: TGTGCCAGCAGTGGGGGGGACAGGGTCTATGGCTACACCTTC. Amino acid sequence: CASSGGDRVYGYTF. Supplemented by reference TRBV2 and TRBJ1-2, the full variable domain reads EPEVTQTPSHQVTQMGQEVILRCVPISNHLYFYWYRQILGQKVEFLVSFYNNEISEKSEIFDDQFSVERPDGSNFTLKIRSTKLEDSAMYFCASSGGDRVYGYTFGSGTRLTVV.

The chain links TRBV12-3 or TRBV12-4 to TRBJ2-1; possible D gene TRBD1, 5 bases. This CDR3 is built from 12 residues. With 7 bases removed from V and 9 bases from J, the gap between germline ends came to 13 bases. This CDR3 is CASTIDGAEQFF. As DNA, the CDR3 is TGTGCCAGCACCATTGATGGGGCTGAGCAGTTCTTC.

This clonotype turned up a few times. The chain uses TRBV4-1 and TRBJ1-5; D is ambiguous. The V gene lost 1 base and the J gene lost 5 bases, with 12 bases spanning the gap. Germline loops: CDR1 MGHRA, CDR2 YSYEKL. The CDR3 length is 15 residues. In nucleotides, the CDR3 is TGCGCCAGCAGCCAAGGGCCAGGAGCTGATCAGCCCCAGCATTTT. Translation gives CASSQGPGADQPQHF.

This clonotype came up many times. The J gene is TRBJ2-3, the V gene TRBV12-3 or TRBV12-4; no firm D call. V lost 6 bases and J lost 0, with 10 bases in between. The CDR3 runs 14 residues. This CDR3 reads CASSITPSTDTQYF. CDR3 sequence (DNA): TGTGCCAGCAGCATAACACCGAGCACAGATACGCAGTATTTT.

This clonotype was recorded at least ten times. This sequence joins TRBV7-9 and TRBJ2-1, with 7 bases aligning to TRBD1. The trim removed 5 bases at V and 2 bases at J, leaving 0 bases unmatched. This CDR3 spans 13 amino acids. The germline V gene has CDR1 SEHNR and CDR2 FQNEAQ (reference sequence). The CDR3 sequence is CASSGQAYNEQFF. The CDR3, as DNA: TGTGCCAGCAGCGGACAGGCCTACAATGAGCAGTTCTTC.

This clonotype has only a few counts. The genes are TRBV9 and TRBJ2-1; no clear D gene. In germline, CDR1 is SGDLS, CDR2 YYNGEE. Deletions cut 3 bases from V and 10 bases from J, with 8 bases between. The CDR3 totals 11 residues. The CDR3 DNA reads as TGTGCCAGCAGCGCGATGGGGGAGCAGTTCTTC. Translating gives CASSAMGEQFF.

The sample holds many counts of this clonotype. Compared with germline, one end of the junction differs, possibly owing to a read error. This chain's CDR3 is CASSLSGSGEQYF. The CDR3 DNA follows: TGTGCTAGCAGCTTATCAGGGTCCGGCGAGCAGTACTTC. The chain uses TRBV7-7 and TRBJ2-7; D perhaps matches TRBD1 (5 bases). The CDR3 totals 13 residues. CDR1 and CDR2 from the germline V gene are SSHAT and FNYEAQ (reference sequence). The complete variable domain, with remaining parts taken from reference TRBV7-7 and TRBJ2-7, reads GAGVSQSPRYKVTKRGQDVTLRCDPISSHATLYWYQQALGQGPEFLTYFNYEAQPDKSGLPSDRFSAERPEGSISTLTIQRTEQRDSAMYRCASSLSGSGEQYFGPGTRLTVT.

The chain carries TRBV2 and TRBJ2-2; D gene ambiguous. Germline V gene lookup returns CDR1 SNHLY and CDR2 FYNNEI. This CDR3 has 13 amino acids. The germline V and J ends were trimmed by 8 bases and 2 bases, with 9 bases remaining between them. The CDR3 DNA sequence: TGTGCCAGCGGGCGGATTAACACCGGGGAGCTGTTTTTT. As protein: CASGRINTGELFF. The whole variable domain, remainder taken from reference TRBV2 and TRBJ2-2, is EPEVTQTPSHQVTQMGQEVILRCVPISNHLYFYWYRQILGQKVEFLVSFYNNEISEKSEIFDDQFSVERPDGSNFTLKIRSTKLEDSAMYFCASGRINTGELFFGEGSRLTVL.